The next 14 T cell receptor beta chains were all read from a single sample in a study of blood T cell repertoires in COVID-19. The table came from immunoSEQ multiplex PCR; TCRdb's copy has only in-frame clones and leaves some out. Of around 330,000 clones in the sample, approximately 81% were seen once. Sequencing was performed on PBMCs or T cells enriched from blood (not recorded which). These receptor sequences come from a woman aged 25 to 39 who had been exposed to COVID-19.

The chain recombines TRBV12-5 with TRBJ1-5; D is unresolved. Per germline, CDR1 LGHNT and CDR2 FRNRAP. The germline V and J ends were trimmed by 1 base and 4 bases, with 5 bases remaining between them. This CDR3 comprises 13 residues. The CDR3 protein is CASGLDLNQPQHF. CDR3 sequence (DNA): TGTGCTAGTGGTTTGGATTTAAATCAGCCCCAGCATTTT.

The V and J genes are TRBV28 and TRBJ1-5; 9 positions agree with TRBD1. This CDR3 contains 15 residues. The J segment lost 3 bases and the V segment lost 3 bases, leaving 3 bases of the junction unmatched. Germline loops: CDR1 MDHEN, CDR2 SYDVKM. The CDR3 DNA reads as TGTGCCAGCAGTTTGGGGACAGGGAACAATCAGCCCCAGCATTTT. Amino acids: CASSLGTGNNQPQHF. The full variable domain, its missing parts supplied by reference TRBV28 and TRBJ1-5, is DVKVTQSSRYLVKRTGEKVFLECVQDMDHENMFWYRQDPGLGLRLIYFSYDVKMKEKGDIPEGYSVSREKKERFSLILESASTNQTSMYLCASSLGTGNNQPQHFGDGTRLSIL.

The rearrangement joins TRBV11-1 to TRBJ1-4; possible D gene TRBD1, 5 bases. The V end was cut by 7 bases, the J end by 6 bases, with 21 bases between. Germline-derived CDR1 and CDR2 are SGHAT and FQDESV (reference sequence). The CDR3 totals 16 residues. The CDR3 loop reads CASIPSLGTFDEKLFF. Here the CDR3 DNA reads TGTGCCAGCATCCCATCTCTCGGGACTTTCGATGAAAAACTGTTTTTT.

V gene TRBV28 combines with J gene TRBJ1-2, with TRBD1 as a possible D gene (6 bases). The CDR3 contains 13 residues. Trimming removed 8 bases from V and 8 bases from J, with 18 bases in between. Germline V lookup: CDR1 MDHEN, CDR2 SYDVKM. The CDR3, as DNA: TGTGCCAGCGGGTCGGACAGAACCATCGGCTACACCTTC. It yields the protein CASGSDRTIGYTF.

This rearrangement joins TRBV5-1 to TRBJ2-7; tentatively, D is TRBD2 (6 bases). The CDR3 loop spans 13 amino acids. V dropped 4 bases and J dropped 1 base, with 9 bases sitting between them. Germline loops: CDR1 SGHRS, CDR2 YFSETQ. The CDR3 spells CASSETSSYEQYF. Here the CDR3 DNA reads TGCGCCAGCAGCGAGACTAGTTCCTACGAGCAGTACTTC.

The V call is TRBV4-2, the J call TRBJ2-3, with TRBD2 matching 12 bases. CDR1 is LGHNA and CDR2 is YNFKEQ in the germline V gene. Trimming at V came to 4 bases and at J to 2 bases, leaving 7 bases not matched to a gene. This CDR3 has 17 amino acids. Here the CDR3 reads CASSLRTSGETTDTQYF. In nucleotides, the CDR3 is TGTGCCAGCAGCCTCCGGACTAGCGGGGAGACCACAGATACGCAGTATTTT.

The J gene is TRBJ1-2, the V gene TRBV5-4; 8 bases fit TRBD1. Germline CDR1 SGHNT, CDR2 YYREEE (reference sequence). After removal of 4 bases from V and 5 bases from J, the junction contained 7 bases not matched to a gene. The CDR3 spans 14 residues. This CDR3 reads CASSPSTGAYGYTF. DNA of the CDR3: TGTGCCAGCAGCCCCTCGACAGGGGCGTATGGCTACACCTTC.

The rearrangement uses TRBV5-1 and TRBJ2-3, with 11 positions matching TRBD1. The germline gives CDR1 SGHRS, CDR2 YFSETQ. Trimming removed 0 bases from V and 4 bases from J; junction bases left unmatched: 10. The CDR3 totals 18 residues. The CDR3 nucleotides read TGCGCCAGCAGCTTGGGGGTCCTGGGGACAGGGGGATCAGATACGCAGTATTTT. Its protein is CASSLGVLGTGGSDTQYF.

V usage is TRBV18 and J usage is TRBJ2-5, with D possibly matching TRBD2 (5 bases). The CDR3 consists of 11 residues. The V gene's germline CDR1 is KGHSH and CDR2 LQKENI. The V end lost 6 bases, the J end lost 6 bases, and 8 bases lay between the germline ends. CDR3 bases: TGTGCCAGCTCCCCGGGAAAGACCCAGTACTTC. Protein product: CASSPGKTQYF.

The V gene is TRBV14, the J gene TRBJ1-4, with TRBD1 matching 7 bases. The trim removed 4 bases at V and 0 bases at J, leaving 5 bases unmatched. From germline, CDR1 is SGHDN and CDR2 FVKESK. The CDR3 has 16 amino acids. The CDR3 sequence: CASSRRDSATNEKLFF. CDR3 sequence (DNA): TGTGCCAGCAGCCGCCGGGACAGCGCAACTAATGAAAAACTGTTTTTT.

The chain carries TRBV27 and TRBJ2-3, with D perhaps matching TRBD1 (7 bases). CDR3 size: 17 residues. CDR1 MNHEY and CDR2 SMNVEV come from the germline V gene (reference sequence). With 6 bases removed from V and 2 bases from J, the gap between germline ends came to 21 bases. The CDR3 region is CASRRKDGQDYTDTQYF. The CDR3 DNA reads as TGTGCCAGCAGACGAAAAGACGGACAGGACTACACAGATACGCAGTATTTT.

The rearrangement links TRBV5-1 to TRBJ1-1, with 7 positions matching TRBD1. The trim removed 3 bases at V and 5 bases at J, leaving 4 bases unmatched. CDR1 is SGHRS, CDR2 YFSETQ, per germline. The CDR3 has 13 residues. CDR3 sequence (DNA): TGCGCCAGCAGCTCGACAGGGCTAACTGAAGCTTTCTTT. Protein sequence: CASSSTGLTEAFF.

The V call is TRBV6-5, the J call TRBJ1-5; D is undetermined. Germline lookup yields CDR1 MNHEY and CDR2 SVGAGI. The CDR3 extends over 13 amino acids. With 5 bases removed from V and 3 bases from J, the gap between germline ends came to 8 bases. The CDR3 nucleotides are TGTGCCAGCAGTCACAGCTTCAATCAGCCCCAGCATTTT. Its protein is CASSHSFNQPQHF.

The V and J genes are TRBV27 and TRBJ2-3; 9 nucleotides align to TRBD2. The CDR3 loop spans 17 amino acids. Germline V CDR1 and CDR2: MNHEY, SMNVEV (reference sequence). Unmatched junction bases numbered 9, after V lost 2 bases and J lost 3 bases. CDR3 DNA: TGTGCCAGCAGTTTACTAGGGGTAGCGGGGGAAACAGATACGCAGTATTTT. This codes for CASSLLGVAGETDTQYF.